The 29 T cell receptor beta chains in this list originate from one sample, sequenced in a study of cytomegalovirus exposure and HLA in healthy donors. Researchers ran the PCR with 60 Vbeta and 13 Jbeta primers. Libraries were prepared by immunoSEQ multiplex PCR; TCRdb keeps only in-frame clonotypes and omits some of them. Among about 130,000 clones listed, roughly 88% were seen once. Material for sequencing was PBMCs. The receptors were gathered from a woman aged 18 to 35 in good health and CMV-seropositive.

This sequence joins TRBV19 and TRBJ2-5, with D maybe TRBD1 (7 bases). With 5 bases removed from V and 5 bases from J, the gap between germline ends came to 15 bases. Germline CDR1 is LNHDA and CDR2 is SQIVND (reference sequence). This CDR3 has 14 amino acids. Here the CDR3 reads CASSPQGGRETQYF. CDR3 bases: TGTGCCAGTAGTCCCCAGGGGGGCCGGGAGACCCAGTACTTC. Full variable domain (missing parts from reference TRBV19 and TRBJ2-5): DGGITQSPKYLFRKEGQNVTLSCEQNLNHDAMYWYRQDPGQGLRLIYYSQIVNDFQKGDIAEGYSVSREKKESFPLTVTSAQKNPTAFYLCASSPQGGRETQYFGPGTRLLVL.

The chain is built from TRBV6-5 and TRBJ2-5; D remains unclear. Germline V gene data show CDR1 as MNHEY and CDR2 as SVGAGI. The V end was cut by 3 bases, the J end by 4 bases, with 9 bases between. The CDR3 runs to 13 residues. CDR3 sequence (DNA): TGTGCCAGCAGTTATGTGATCAGAGAGACCCAGTACTTC. This sequence encodes CASSYVIRETQYF.

This clone was seen once. The V gene is TRBV7-9, the J gene TRBJ2-1, with a possible D match to TRBD1 (6 bases). From germline, CDR1 is SEHNR and CDR2 FQNEAQ (reference sequence). Trimming removed 1 base at V and 10 bases at J, with 17 bases between. This CDR3 contains 15 residues. The CDR3 loop reads CASSLDVGRGVEQFF. For the CDR3, the DNA is TGTGCCAGCAGCTTAGACGTAGGCAGGGGCGTGGAGCAGTTCTTC.

The chain has TRBV10-2 and TRBJ2-3, with D possibly TRBD2 on 6 matching bases. V lost 2 bases and J 1 base, leaving 13 bases between the germline ends. Germline V CDR1 and CDR2: WSHSY, SAAADI. CDR3 size: 16 residues. The CDR3 reads CASSEEVGGGTDTQYF. The CDR3 DNA reads as TGCGCCAGCAGTGAGGAGGTGGGCGGGGGCACAGATACGCAGTATTTT.

DNA for the CDR3: TGTGCCTGGAGCTCGGCCGCCACAGGGACGGGCGAGACCCAGTACTTC. Translation: CAWSSAATGTGETQYF. This sequence joins TRBV30 and TRBJ2-5, with D tentatively TRBD1 (6 bases). The CDR3 sequence is 16 residues long. Germline V gene lookup returns CDR1 GTSNPN and CDR2 SVGIG (reference sequence). Trimming shortened V by 3 bases and J by 5 bases, and 22 bases separated the two germline ends.

The chain joins TRBV2 to TRBJ2-2, with TRBD1 identical over 8 bases. The germline V gene encodes CDR1 SNHLY and CDR2 FYNNEI. This CDR3 region has 17 residues. With 5 bases clipped from V and 2 bases from J, the junction kept 10 bases outside the gene matches. The CDR3 DNA follows: TGTGCCAGCAGTTCCTCCGGGACAGGACTTAACACCGGGGAGCTGTTTTTT. As protein: CASSSSGTGLNTGELFF.

The chain links TRBV5-1 to TRBJ2-1, with 10 bases aligning to TRBD2. The CDR3 is 18 amino acids. Germline CDR1 is SGHRS and CDR2 is YFSETQ. The junction had 6 bases not matched to a gene; V was cut back by 0 bases and J by 0 bases. In DNA, the CDR3 is TGCGCCAGCAGCTTGGTAGCGGGGGGCGCGGGCTCCTACAATGAGCAGTTCTTC. Translated: CASSLVAGGAGSYNEQFF.

This sequence joins TRBV14 and TRBJ2-3, with D maybe TRBD2 (6 bases). CDR1 is SGHDN, CDR2 FVKESK, per germline. This CDR3 has 15 residues. The V and J ends lost 4 bases and 2 bases respectively, with 13 bases between them. The CDR3 nucleotides read TGTGCCAGCAGCCGACCGGGGGTCATCACAGATACGCAGTATTTT. Protein: CASSRPGVITDTQYF.

This clone was counted only a few times. The chain carries TRBV6-1 and TRBJ2-7, with 10 bases identical to TRBD1. Unmatched junction bases numbered 4, after V lost 5 bases and J lost 3 bases. Germline lookup yields CDR1 MNHNS and CDR2 SASEGT. There are 14 residues in the CDR3. The CDR3, as DNA: TGTGCCAGCAGTTCCGGGACAGGGGTCTACGAGCAGTACTTC. This sequence encodes CASSSGTGVYEQYF.

The V gene is TRBV6-5, the J gene TRBJ1-2; D may be TRBD1 (6 bases). Trimming shortened V by 7 bases and J by 5 bases, and 17 bases separated the two germline ends. The CDR3 covers 14 residues. Germline V gives CDR1 MNHEY, CDR2 SVGAGI. The DNA of the CDR3 is TGTGCCAGCAATTTTACAGGGCCGGGATATGGCTACACCTTC. This gives the protein CASNFTGPGYGYTF.

This chain links TRBV7-9 with TRBJ1-2; D is unresolved. CDR3 size: 12 residues. Germline CDR1 and CDR2: SEHNR and FQNEAQ (reference sequence). V was clipped by 5 bases and J by 6 bases, with 10 bases between them. CDR3 protein: CASSPSRDGYTF. The CDR3 DNA sequence: TGTGCCAGCAGCCCGTCGAGGGATGGCTACACCTTC.

The chain links TRBV18 to TRBJ1-2; 8 bases are shared with TRBD1. Per germline, CDR1 KGHSH and CDR2 LQKENI. The V and J ends lost 5 bases and 3 bases, in that order; junction bases with no gene match: 8. CDR3 length: 15 residues. The CDR3 coding sequence is TGTGCCAGCTCAAAACAGGGGGAGGATTACTATGGCTACACCTTC. This translates into CASSKQGEDYYGYTF.

The chain has TRBV7-9 and TRBJ2-5, with 7 positions matching TRBD1. V lost 5 bases, J lost 4 bases, and 10 bases stayed unmatched. Germline V gene data show CDR1 as SEHNR and CDR2 as FQNEAQ (reference sequence). The length of the CDR3 is 15 residues. CDR3 DNA: TGTGCCAGCAGCAAAAGAACAGGGGACGGAGAGACCCAGTACTTC. It codes for CASSKRTGDGETQYF.

The CDR3 sequence is CASSPSSGANVLTF. CDR3 coding DNA: TGCGCCAGCAGCCCCAGCTCTGGGGCCAACGTCCTGACTTTC. The J gene is TRBJ2-6, the V gene TRBV5-1; D unresolved. Germline CDR1 reads SGHRS; CDR2 reads YFSETQ. The CDR3 runs 14 residues. V was clipped by 4 bases and J by 0 bases, with 5 bases between them.

The chain has TRBV5-6 and TRBJ1-4; D gene ambiguous. Germline CDR1 reads SGHDT; CDR2 reads YYEEEE. The CDR3 loop spans 17 amino acids. V lost 0 bases and J lost 4, with 16 bases in between. The CDR3 DNA reads as TGTGCCAGCAGCTTGGAAGAGGGCCAGATCAATAATGAAAAACTGTTTTTT. Its translation: CASSLEEGQINNEKLFF.

The chain recombines TRBV6-5 with TRBJ1-2, with 9 bases identical to TRBD1. The CDR3 has 15 residues. After removal of 6 bases from V and 3 bases from J, the junction contained 8 bases not matched to a gene. CDR1 is MNHEY, CDR2 SVGAGI, per germline. The CDR3 protein is CASSPTQGAHYGYTF. In DNA form, the CDR3 reads TGTGCCAGCAGCCCAACACAGGGGGCTCACTATGGCTACACCTTC.

CDR3 in amino acids: CASGLSSGGQGNEQFF. The CDR3 DNA reads as TGTGCTAGTGGTTTGAGTAGCGGGGGACAAGGCAATGAGCAGTTCTTC. The chain carries TRBV12-5 and TRBJ2-1, with TRBD2 identical over 9 bases. J was trimmed by 6 bases and V by 2 bases; bases with no gene match: 8. Germline CDR1 LGHNT, CDR2 FRNRAP. This CDR3 region has 16 residues.

V gene TRBV7-9 combines with J gene TRBJ2-3; D is uncertain. The CDR3 loop spans 13 amino acids. Germline V gives CDR1 SEHNR, CDR2 FQNEAQ (reference sequence). Between the trimmed V and J ends, which lost 5 bases and 4 bases, there was a span of 10 bases. CDR3 protein: CASSARFADTQYF. CDR3 nucleotides: TGTGCCAGCAGCGCTAGGTTCGCAGATACGCAGTATTTT.

This clone was counted a few times. This chain links TRBV14 with TRBJ2-1; D possibly corresponds to TRBD1 (6 bases). Germline CDR1 and CDR2: SGHDN and FVKESK. The length of the CDR3 is 13 residues. V was trimmed by 6 bases and J by 8 bases, leaving 14 bases between them. CDR3 DNA: TGTGCCAGCAGTCGCCGGACAGTTGATGAGCAGTTCTTC. Amino acids: CASSRRTVDEQFF.

V usage is TRBV27 and J usage is TRBJ1-1; TRBD1 agrees at 12 bases. The CDR3 length is 16 residues. Looked up from germline, CDR1 is MNHEY and CDR2 is SMNVEV (reference sequence). V lost 5 bases, J lost 5 bases, and 9 bases stayed unmatched. CDR3 loop: CASSPNQGQGATEAFF. As DNA, the CDR3 is TGTGCCAGCAGTCCCAACCAGGGACAGGGGGCGACTGAAGCTTTCTTT.

The J gene is TRBJ2-7, the V gene TRBV5-6; D unresolved. The CDR3 is 13 residues long. Germline CDR1 reads SGHDT; CDR2 reads YYEEEE. Trimming shortened V by 1 base and J by 5 bases, and 10 bases separated the two germline ends. For the CDR3, the DNA is TGTGCCAGCAGCTTGCGGTTGATCCACGAGCAGTACTTC. Translation: CASSLRLIHEQYF.

V gene TRBV19 combines with J gene TRBJ1-2; D ambiguous. V was pared by 8 bases and J by 9 bases, with 10 bases between. The CDR3 totals 10 residues. The germline CDR1 and CDR2 sequences are LNHDA and SQIVND (reference sequence). CDR3 in DNA: TGTGCCAGTTTGGGCCGAAGCTACACCTTC. Its protein is CASLGRSYTF.

This rearrangement joins TRBV6-1 to TRBJ1-5; D is uncertain. Trimming stripped 4 bases from V and 3 bases from J, with 4 bases between. The CDR3 is 12 residues long. Germline assignment: CDR1 MNHNS and CDR2 SASEGT. Here the CDR3 DNA reads TGTGCCAGCAGTGGAGTCAATCAGCCCCAGCATTTT. Protein sequence: CASSGVNQPQHF.

The gene calls are TRBV4-1 and TRBJ2-2; tentative D call: TRBD2 (5 bases). The CDR3 contains 15 residues. In germline, CDR1 is MGHRA, CDR2 YSYEKL. The V and J ends lost 1 base and 2 bases respectively, with 8 bases between them. The CDR3 DNA reads TGCGCCAGCAGCCAAGTCGGGGTTAACACCGGGGAGCTGTTTTTT. Translating gives CASSQVGVNTGELFF.

This chain joins TRBV11-1 and TRBJ1-3; D gene uncertain. CDR3 length equals 12 residues. Trimming pared 8 bases from V and 4 bases from J, leaving 9 bases between. Germline-derived CDR1 and CDR2 are SGHAT and FQDESV (reference sequence). The DNA of the CDR3 is TGTGCCAGCGGAGAGAAGGGAAACACCATATATTTT. It translates to CASGEKGNTIYF.

V gene TRBV18 combines with J gene TRBJ1-3; 9 bases are a match to TRBD1. This CDR3 has 15 amino acids. The V gene end was trimmed by 4 bases and the J gene end by 8 bases; junction bases not matched to a gene: 9. The germline gives CDR1 KGHSH, CDR2 LQKENI. This chain's CDR3 is CASSRQGQGDYTIYF. CDR3 DNA sequence: TGTGCCAGCTCACGACAGGGACAGGGAGATTACACCATATATTTT.

The V and J genes are TRBV19 and TRBJ2-1, with TRBD2 matching over 7 bases. This CDR3 spans 14 amino acids. Germline V lookup: CDR1 LNHDA, CDR2 SQIVND (reference sequence). V lost 6 bases to trimming and J lost 2 bases; unmatched junction nucleotides: 4. The CDR3 DNA follows: TGTGCCAGTAGCGTCGGGGGGACCTACAATGAGCAGTTCTTC. Its protein product is CASSVGGTYNEQFF.

The chain employs TRBV2 and TRBJ2-1; 14 bases agree with TRBD2. Germline V gives CDR1 SNHLY, CDR2 FYNNEI. CDR3 size: 15 residues. Unmatched junction bases numbered 7, after V lost 5 bases and J lost 10 bases. The chain's CDR3 is CASSPGLAGAGEQFF. The CDR3 DNA reads TGTGCCAGCAGTCCGGGACTAGCGGGGGCTGGAGAGCAGTTCTTC.

This clone appeared a single time. J is TRBJ1-6 and V is TRBV10-3; TRBD1 matches at 10 bases. The trim removed 10 bases at V and 8 bases at J, leaving 5 bases unmatched. Germline V gives CDR1 ENHRY, CDR2 SYGVKD. The CDR3 runs 13 residues. In nucleotides, the CDR3 is TGTGCCAGCAATGGACAGGGGGATTCACCCCTCCACTTT. Encoded protein: CASNGQGDSPLHF.